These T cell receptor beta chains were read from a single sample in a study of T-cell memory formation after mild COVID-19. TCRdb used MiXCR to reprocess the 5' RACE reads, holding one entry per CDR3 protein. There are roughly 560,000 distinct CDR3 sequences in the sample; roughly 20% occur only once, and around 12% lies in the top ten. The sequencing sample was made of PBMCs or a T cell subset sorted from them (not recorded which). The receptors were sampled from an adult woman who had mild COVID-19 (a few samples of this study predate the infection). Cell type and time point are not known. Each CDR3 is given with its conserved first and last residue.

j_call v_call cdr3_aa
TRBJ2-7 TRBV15 CATSLDRYYEQYF
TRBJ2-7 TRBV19 CASSSGTESYEQYF
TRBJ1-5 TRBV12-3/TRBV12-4 CASSFVGAPQHF
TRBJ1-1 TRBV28 CASSLNRDRGKGTAFF
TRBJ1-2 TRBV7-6 CASSFGQGDYGYTF
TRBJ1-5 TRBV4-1 CASSQDTGDAYSNQPQHF
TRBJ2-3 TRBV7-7 CASSQGQGSTDTQYF
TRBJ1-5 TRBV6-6 CASSYSQGVGQYLSNQPQHF
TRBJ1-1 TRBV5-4 CASSFGWEAFF
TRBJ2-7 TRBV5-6 CASSGASAGHLYEQYF
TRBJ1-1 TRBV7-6 CASSPNSYMNTEAFF
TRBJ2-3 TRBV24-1 CATSDLPGDTQYF
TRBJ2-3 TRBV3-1 CASSDLGTSGGLATQYF
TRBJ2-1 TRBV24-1 CATSDPGLAGVEQFF
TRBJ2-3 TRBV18 CASSPRHDTQYF
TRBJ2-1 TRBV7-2 CASSPGQGSGNEQFF
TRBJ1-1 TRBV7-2 CASSLARHTEAFF
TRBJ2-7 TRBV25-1 CASGTMTGNYEQYF
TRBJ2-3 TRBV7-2 CASRPTSGDTDTQYF
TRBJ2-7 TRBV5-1 CASSKTSGGFYEQYF
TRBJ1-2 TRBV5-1 CASSLEDNYGYTF
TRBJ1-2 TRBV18 CASSPPGQGDGYTF
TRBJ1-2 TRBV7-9 CASSQGPSKRGYGYTF
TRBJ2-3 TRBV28 CASSYRVTDTQYF
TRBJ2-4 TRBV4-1 CASSLGPSQGTKNIQYF
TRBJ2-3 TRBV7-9 CASSLDFTDTQYF
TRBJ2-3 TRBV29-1 CSVPGQGGGTDTQYF
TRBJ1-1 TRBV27 CASSTSLGTEAFF
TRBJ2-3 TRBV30 CAWKPSGDLTDMQYF
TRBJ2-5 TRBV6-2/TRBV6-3 CASRDGGLSETQYF
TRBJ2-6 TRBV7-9 CASSQAPAGANVLTF
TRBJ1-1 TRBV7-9 CASSGELNTEAFF
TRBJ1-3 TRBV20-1 CSARSRNTIYF
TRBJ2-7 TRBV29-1 CSVEEGRGPYSYEQYF
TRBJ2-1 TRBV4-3 CASSQLATSSYNEQFF
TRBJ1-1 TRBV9 CASSLTGTGGWTEAFF
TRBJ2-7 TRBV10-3 CAISETAPSEQYF
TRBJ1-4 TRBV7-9 CASSSQGVNEKLFF
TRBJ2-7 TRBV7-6 CASSPNVGYEQYF
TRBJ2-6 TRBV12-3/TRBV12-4 CASSYRRGGAGANVLTF
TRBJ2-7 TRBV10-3 CAISALRAGGGYEQYF
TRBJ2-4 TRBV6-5 CASSSGPGNIQYF
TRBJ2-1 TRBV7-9 CASRFRQDLYNEQFF
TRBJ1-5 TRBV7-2 CASSGREGLSNQPQHF
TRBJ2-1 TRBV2 CASSQVLAGAYNEQFF
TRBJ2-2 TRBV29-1 CSVENRLAGGTGELFF
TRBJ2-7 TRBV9 CASSVGENEQYF
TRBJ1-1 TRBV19 CASRDRGSTEAFF
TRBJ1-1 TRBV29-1 CSVPTLNTEAFF
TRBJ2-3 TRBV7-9 CASRAGVEDTQYF
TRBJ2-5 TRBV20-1 CSAPGLAGVRETQYF
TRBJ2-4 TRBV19 CASSIDRGASFQYF
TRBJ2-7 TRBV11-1 CASSLSHGTAGEQYF
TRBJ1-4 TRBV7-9 CASSLEGGNEKLFF
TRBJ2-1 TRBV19 CASSIDLQGGYNEQFF
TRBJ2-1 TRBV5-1 CASASSYNEQFF
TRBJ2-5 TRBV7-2 CASRRGGMETQYF
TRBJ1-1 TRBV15 CATSRDSGVGTEAFF
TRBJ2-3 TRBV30 CAREATSGGESSTDTQYF
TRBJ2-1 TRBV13 CASCRLGDCPPSKQFF